The clone carrying this TCR beta chain was seen a single time. Antigen: not known. The sample originates from a study of T cell responses to AZD1222 COVID-19 vaccine. Study-wide results and caveats: Just five to seven people given AZD1222 tested seropositive at baseline. Within unmutated variant regions lay the reported targets of nearly half of spike-specific TCRs.

Only in-frame clones appear in the TCRdb table, and some are missing; sequencing was by immunoSEQ multiplex PCR. This table has 200,000 to 250,000 clones, approximately 94% appearing once. The V gene's germline CDR1 is MNHEY and CDR2 SMNVEV (reference sequence). V lost 5 bases, J lost 7 bases, and 8 bases stayed unmatched. This CDR3 contains 14 residues. The source of this sequence is an adult who received the MenACWY meningococcal vaccine as a control. V gene TRBV27 combines with J gene TRBJ2-7; 10 bases line up with TRBD2. This specimen consisted of peripheral blood, obtained 28 days after the second dose of the MenACWY control vaccine. The CDR3 sequence: CASSPRTSGGEQYF. CDR3 nucleotides: TGTGCCAGCAGTCCTCGGACTAGCGGAGGGGAGCAGTACTTC.